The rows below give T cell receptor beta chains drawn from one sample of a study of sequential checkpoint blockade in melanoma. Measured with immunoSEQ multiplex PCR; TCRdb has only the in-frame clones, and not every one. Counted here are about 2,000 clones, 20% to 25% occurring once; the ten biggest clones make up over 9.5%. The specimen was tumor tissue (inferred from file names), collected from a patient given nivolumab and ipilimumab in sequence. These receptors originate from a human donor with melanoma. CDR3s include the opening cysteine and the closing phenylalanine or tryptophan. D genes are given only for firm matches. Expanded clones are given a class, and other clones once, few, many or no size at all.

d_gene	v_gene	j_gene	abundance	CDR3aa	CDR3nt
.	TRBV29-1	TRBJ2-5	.	CSVTPQQETQYF	TGCAGCGTGACCCCTCAACAAGAGACCCAGTACTTC
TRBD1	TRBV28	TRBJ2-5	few	CASSLTGGGQETQYF	TGTGCCAGCAGTTTAACAGGGGGCGGTCAAGAGACCCAGTACTTC
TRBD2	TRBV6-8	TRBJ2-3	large	CASRKTSRERDTQYF	TGTGCCAGCAGAAAGACTAGCAGGGAAAGAGATACGCAGTATTTT
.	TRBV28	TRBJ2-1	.	CASSTLTPREQFF	TGTGCCAGCAGTACGCTGACACCCCGGGAGCAGTTCTTC
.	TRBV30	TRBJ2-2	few	CAWSYPRSNTGELFF	TGTGCCTGGAGTTATCCACGTTCGAACACCGGGGAGCTGTTTTTT
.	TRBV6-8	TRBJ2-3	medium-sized	CASSVSEGAPDTQYF	TGTGCCAGCAGTGTCTCGGAAGGCGCCCCAGATACGCAGTATTTT
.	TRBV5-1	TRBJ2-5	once	CASTPVGVLQETQYF	TGCGCCAGCACCCCCGTGGGGGTACTCCAAGAGACCCAGTACTTC
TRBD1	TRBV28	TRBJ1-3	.	CASSYTGGSGNTIYF	TGTGCCAGCAGTTATACAGGGGGCTCTGGAAACACCATATATTTT
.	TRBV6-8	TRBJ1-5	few	CASSTHRTQINQPQHF	TGTGCCAGCAGTACCCACCGGACACAAATCAATCAGCCCCAGCATTTT
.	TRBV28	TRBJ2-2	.	CASRPRPTAGELFF	TGTGCCAGCAGACCCCGGCCGACCGCCGGGGAGCTGTTTTTT
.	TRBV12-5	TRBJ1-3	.	CASTRGSAGNTIYF	TGTGCCAGCACCAGGGGCTCAGCTGGAAACACCATATATTTT
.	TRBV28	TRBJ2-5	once	CASSLPALETQYF	TGTGCCAGCAGTCTGCCGGCACTAGAGACCCAGTACTTC
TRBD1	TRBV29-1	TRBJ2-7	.	CSVADREPYEQYF	TGCAGCGTTGCGGACAGGGAGCCCTACGAGCAGTACTTC
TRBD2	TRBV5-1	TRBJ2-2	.	CASSLDLAGGPNTGELFF	TGCGCCAGCAGCTTGGATCTAGCGGGGGGACCGAACACCGGGGAGCTGTTTTTT
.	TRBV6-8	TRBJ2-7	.	CASSLMPGIDEQYF	TGTGCCAGCAGTTTGATGCCGGGTATCGACGAGCAGTACTTC
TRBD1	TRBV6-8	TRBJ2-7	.	CASSYRRGTGVIEQYF	TGTGCCAGCAGTTATCGTAGGGGGACAGGGGTTATAGAGCAGTACTTC
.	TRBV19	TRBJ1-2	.	CASSIGPGSNYGYTF	TGTGCCAGTAGTATCGGCCCAGGGAGTAACTATGGCTACACCTTC
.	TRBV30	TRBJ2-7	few	CAWSVDDLGEQYF	TGTGCCTGGAGTGTAGACGACCTTGGGGAGCAGTACTTC
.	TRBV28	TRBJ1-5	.	CASRTGLGRGNQPQHF	TGTGCCAGCAGAACCGGACTGGGAAGGGGCAATCAGCCCCAGCATTTT
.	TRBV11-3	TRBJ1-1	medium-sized	CASSLGTLLMNTEAFF	TGTGCCAGCAGCTTGGGAACGCTCTTAATGAACACTGAAGCTTTCTTT
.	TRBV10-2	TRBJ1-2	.	CASSESGVDPNYGYTF	TGCGCCAGCAGTGAGTCGGGGGTGGATCCTAACTATGGCTACACCTTC
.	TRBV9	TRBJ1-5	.	CASSEALRSQHF	TGTGCCAGCAGTGAAGCGCTGAGGTCACAGCATTTT
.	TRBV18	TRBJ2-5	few	CASSPREETQYF	TGTGCCAGCTCACCACGGGAAGAGACCCAGTACTTC
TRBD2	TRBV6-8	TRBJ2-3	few	CASTSLAGGPDTQYF	TGTGCCAGCACCTCACTAGCGGGGGGCCCAGATACGCAGTATTTT
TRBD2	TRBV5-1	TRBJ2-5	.	CASSLSGSSPETQYF	TGCGCCAGCAGCCTTAGCGGGAGCTCTCCGGAGACCCAGTACTTC
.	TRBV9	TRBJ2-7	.	CASSAFAGSYEQYF	TGTGCCAGCAGCGCATTCGCGGGGTCATACGAGCAGTACTTC
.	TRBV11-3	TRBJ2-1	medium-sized	CASSLDPRNNEQFF	TGTGCCAGCAGCTTAGACCCCAGGAACAATGAGCAGTTCTTC
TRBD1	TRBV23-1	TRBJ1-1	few	CASKRTGDTEAFF	TGCGCCAGCAAGCGGACAGGGGACACTGAAGCTTTCTTT
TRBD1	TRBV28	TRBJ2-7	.	CASSEWTGSYEQYF	TGTGCCAGCAGTGAGTGGACAGGGAGCTACGAGCAGTACTTC
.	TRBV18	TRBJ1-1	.	CASSHVARGETEAFF	TGTGCCAGCTCACACGTAGCAAGGGGCGAAACTGAAGCTTTCTTT
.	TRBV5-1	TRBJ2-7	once	CASSGRLGAASYEQYF	TGCGCCAGCAGCGGAAGACTGGGAGCGGCCTCCTACGAGCAGTACTTC
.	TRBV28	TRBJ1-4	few	CASLGGSNEKLFF	TGTGCCAGCCTAGGGGGGTCAAATGAAAAACTGTTTTTT
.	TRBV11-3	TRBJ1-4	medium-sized	CASRATGTTNEKLFF	TGTGCCAGCAGGGCTACAGGGACAACTAATGAAAAACTGTTTTTT
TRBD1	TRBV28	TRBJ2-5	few	CASSRTGQQETQYF	TGTGCCAGCAGTAGGACAGGTCAGCAAGAGACCCAGTACTTC
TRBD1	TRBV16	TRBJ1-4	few	CASSPQGGQNEKLFF	TGTGCCAGCAGCCCACAGGGGGGCCAAAATGAAAAACTGTTTTTT
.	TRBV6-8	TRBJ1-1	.	CASSLLNTEAFF	TGTGCCAGCAGTTTGCTGAACACTGAAGCTTTCTTT
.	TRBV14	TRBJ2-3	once	CASSQDLMDTQYF	TGTGCCAGCAGCCAAGATTTGATGGATACGCAGTATTTT
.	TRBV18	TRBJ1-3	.	CASSPPGTLSGNTIYF	TGTGCCAGCTCACCCCCAGGGACACTCTCTGGAAACACCATATATTTT
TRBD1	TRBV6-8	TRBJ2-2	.	CASRTGDTGELFF	TGTGCCAGCAGAACAGGGGACACCGGGGAGCTGTTTTTT
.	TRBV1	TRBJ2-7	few	CTSSQGKGRGYEQYF	TGCACCAGCAGCCAAGGTAAAGGCAGGGGATACGAGCAGTACTTC
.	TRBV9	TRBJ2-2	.	CASSPRDGELFF	TGTGCCAGCAGCCCGAGGGACGGGGAGCTGTTTTTT
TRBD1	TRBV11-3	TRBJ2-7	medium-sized	CASSLGDRGLYEQYF	TGTGCCAGCAGCTTGGGGGACAGGGGGCTTTACGAGCAGTACTTC
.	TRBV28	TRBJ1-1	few	CASSYGPNSAFF	TGTGCCAGCAGTTACGGACCAAATTCAGCTTTCTTT
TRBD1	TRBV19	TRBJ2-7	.	CASSIAGTGAYEQYF	TGTGCCAGTAGTATAGCAGGGACAGGGGCCTACGAGCAGTACTTC